This TCR beta chain is from a study of cytomegalovirus exposure and HLA in healthy donors. For the study at large: Unique TCR beta sequences numbering fewer than 130 million came from about 180 million T cells in an earlier analysis.

The study, taken as a whole, reports: The authors confirmed in vitro that a few CMV-associated chains were specific for CMV antigens. For most TCR beta V segments, an earlier analysis put the productive rate at about 87% or about 30% of the time.

Trimming shortened V by 7 bases and J by 0 bases, and 16 bases separated the two germline ends. The germline CDR1 and CDR2 sequences are WSHSY and SAAADI. The CDR3 loop spans 15 amino acids. The PCR was carried out with 60 Vbeta primers and 13 Jbeta primers. The method was immunoSEQ multiplex PCR; TCRdb's version includes in-frame clones alone and lacks a portion of them. This sample yields 200,000 to 250,000 clones, of which 85% are seen a single time; 1.3% belongs to the top ten. A note on this clone: Its antigen is undetermined.

The rearrangement uses TRBV10-2 and TRBJ2-7; a weak D match, TRBD2 (6 bases). Sequenced input: PBMCs. The sequence came from a human donor in good health. CDR3 in amino acids: CASTDSGRDSYEQYF. The CDR3 nucleotides are TGCGCCAGCACTGATAGCGGTAGAGACTCCTACGAGCAGTACTTC.